The 14 T cell receptor beta chains presented below share a single source sample, sequenced in a study of cytomegalovirus exposure and HLA in healthy donors. Use of 60 Vbeta and 13 Jbeta primers characterized the PCR. Profiling relied on immunoSEQ multiplex PCR, and the TCRdb table lists in-frame clones only, not all of them. The sample has 100,000 to 150,000 clones; just under 75% are singletons. Material: PBMCs. The receptors shown here come from a man aged 55 to 69 in good health and CMV-seropositive.

The chain recombines TRBV18 with TRBJ1-4, with D possibly matching TRBD1 (6 bases). V lost 2 bases and J 7 bases, leaving 11 bases between the germline ends. This CDR3 is built from 14 residues. Per the germline V gene, CDR1 is KGHSH and CDR2 is LQKENI. For the CDR3, the DNA is TGTGCCAGCTCACCAGGGGGCGCAGGTGAAAAACTGTTTTTT. Its translation is CASSPGGAGEKLFF.

The V call is TRBV6-5, the J call TRBJ1-1; D is uncertain. V lost 2 bases, J lost 8 bases, and 6 bases lay in between. Germline lookup yields CDR1 MNHEY and CDR2 SVGAGI. The CDR3 spans 11 residues. This CDR3 is CASSYGREAFF. The CDR3 bases are TGTGCCAGCAGTTACGGGAGAGAAGCTTTCTTT.

For the CDR3, the DNA is TGTGCCAGCAGTGAAGGGAGCTCTGGAAACACCATATATTTT. It specifies CASSEGSSGNTIYF. This sequence joins TRBV6-1 and TRBJ1-3; D remains unclear. The CDR3 contains 14 residues. The germline CDR1 and CDR2 sequences are MNHNS and SASEGT. V lost 1 base and J lost 0, with 4 bases in between.

The DNA for the CDR3 is TGTGCCAGCTCACCCGGGACAGGGGAATACGAGCAGTACTTC. This sequence encodes CASSPGTGEYEQYF. V usage is TRBV18 and J usage is TRBJ2-7; the match to TRBD1 covers 10 bases. Germline V gene sequence: CDR1 KGHSH, CDR2 LQKENI. With 3 bases clipped from V and 4 bases from J, the junction kept 3 bases outside the gene matches. CDR3 length: 14 amino acids.

The chain combines TRBV7-8 with TRBJ1-2; possibly TRBD1 for D (6 bases). The CDR3 sequence is 15 residues long. Germline CDR1 reads SGHVS; CDR2 reads FQNEAQ. V was shortened by 5 bases and J by 5 bases, with 18 bases between the two germline ends. This CDR3 reads CASSEKPGALYGYTF. The CDR3 coding sequence is TGTGCCAGCAGCGAAAAACCAGGGGCCCTTTATGGCTACACCTTC. The entire variable domain, with the rest obtained from reference TRBV7-8 and TRBJ1-2, is as follows: GAGVSQSPRYKVAKRGQDVALRCDPISGHVSLFWYQQALGQGPEFLTYFQNEAQLDKSGLPSDRFFAERPEGSVSTLKIQRTQQEDSAVYLCASSEKPGALYGYTFGSGTRLTVV.

This sequence joins TRBV30 and TRBJ2-1; D might be TRBD2 (5 bases). The CDR3 totals 13 residues. CDR1 and CDR2 (germline): GTSNPN, SVGIG (reference sequence). The germline V and J ends were trimmed by 4 bases and 7 bases, with 14 bases remaining between them. The CDR3 loop reads CAWTEGETNEQFF. For the CDR3, the DNA is TGTGCCTGGACCGAGGGAGAAACAAATGAGCAGTTCTTC.

The chain combines TRBV9 with TRBJ2-7, with 10 nucleotides matching TRBD1. Germline V gene data show CDR1 as SGDLS and CDR2 as YYNGEE. The CDR3 is made up of 14 amino acids. Losses at the gene ends were 3 bases for V and 0 bases for J; bases not matched to a gene: 0. The CDR3 region is CASSGTGGSYEQYF. The CDR3 DNA sequence: TGTGCCAGCAGCGGGACAGGGGGCTCCTACGAGCAGTACTTC.

CDR3 in amino acids: CAISAHLGGQQETQYF. The CDR3 bases are TGTGCCATCAGTGCCCACCTGGGGGGACAGCAAGAGACCCAGTACTTC. This chain links TRBV10-3 with TRBJ2-5, with D possibly matching TRBD1 (7 bases). This CDR3 is built from 16 residues. Deletions cut 4 bases from V and 2 bases from J, with 17 bases between. Per germline, CDR1 ENHRY and CDR2 SYGVKD.

The chain is built from TRBV2 and TRBJ2-7, with 8 bases identical to TRBD2. The V gene's germline CDR1 is SNHLY and CDR2 FYNNEI. The CDR3 spans 15 residues. The junction had 8 bases not matched to a gene; V was cut back by 1 base and J by 6 bases. The CDR3 sequence: CASSEGGTRRAEQYF. In nucleotides, the CDR3 is TGTGCCAGCAGTGAAGGAGGGACTAGACGGGCCGAGCAGTACTTC.

This clone was counted only a few times. V usage is TRBV7-4 and J usage is TRBJ1-3, with a tentative D call TRBD1 (5 bases). V was cut by 1 base and J by 0 bases, with 10 bases left in between. The V gene's germline CDR1 is SGHVT and CDR2 SQSDAQ. This CDR3 is 16 amino acids long. CDR3 region: CASSLVEGYSGNTIYF. For the CDR3, the DNA is TGTGCCAGCAGCTTAGTGGAGGGGTACTCTGGAAACACCATATATTTT. Combining the CDR3 with reference TRBV7-4 and TRBJ1-3 gives the whole variable domain GAGVSQSPRYKVAKRGRDVALRCDSISGHVTLYWYRQTLGQGSEVLTYSQSDAQRDKSGRPSGRFSAERPERSVSTLKIQRTEQGDSAVYLCASSLVEGYSGNTIYFGEGSWLTVV.

This clone was seen once. The chain links TRBV5-5 to TRBJ1-6; D not resolved. The germline V gene encodes CDR1 SGHKS and CDR2 YYEKEE (reference sequence). The germline V and J ends were trimmed by 3 bases and 9 bases, with 19 bases remaining between them. The CDR3 has 16 residues. The CDR3 nucleotides read TGTGCCAGCAGCTCGGAAACCGGGTTTCGAGGTTCACCCCTCCACTTT. Translated: CASSSETGFRGSPLHF.

The rearrangement uses TRBV6-1 and TRBJ1-5, with a tentative D call TRBD1 (5 bases). The germline CDR1 and CDR2 sequences are MNHNS and SASEGT. There are 15 residues in the CDR3. Trimming took off 6 bases at V and 2 bases at J, with 14 bases between the two ends. The chain's CDR3 is CASSRTWGGNQPQHF. The CDR3 coding sequence is TGTGCCAGCAGCCGCACTTGGGGGGGCAATCAGCCCCAGCATTTT.

This clone is a singleton in its sample. V and J are TRBV19 and TRBJ1-5; D is perhaps TRBD1 (6 bases). In germline, CDR1 is LNHDA, CDR2 SQIVND (reference sequence). CDR3 length equals 16 residues. Between the trimmed V and J ends, which lost 7 bases and 6 bases, there was a span of 22 bases. As DNA, the CDR3 is TGTGCCAGTACCCTCTCCTCGGGACATCGTACTCAGCCCCAGCATTTT. It yields the protein CASTLSSGHRTQPQHF.

This chain uses TRBV7-8 with TRBJ1-1; D possibly corresponds to TRBD1 (6 bases). Trimming cost V 4 bases and J 3 bases, with 12 bases left between them. From germline, CDR1 is SGHVS and CDR2 FQNEAQ. The CDR3 loop spans 14 amino acids. CDR3 loop: CASSYQGYYTEAFF. Written as DNA, the CDR3 is TGTGCCAGCAGCTATCAGGGGTACTACACTGAAGCTTTCTTT.